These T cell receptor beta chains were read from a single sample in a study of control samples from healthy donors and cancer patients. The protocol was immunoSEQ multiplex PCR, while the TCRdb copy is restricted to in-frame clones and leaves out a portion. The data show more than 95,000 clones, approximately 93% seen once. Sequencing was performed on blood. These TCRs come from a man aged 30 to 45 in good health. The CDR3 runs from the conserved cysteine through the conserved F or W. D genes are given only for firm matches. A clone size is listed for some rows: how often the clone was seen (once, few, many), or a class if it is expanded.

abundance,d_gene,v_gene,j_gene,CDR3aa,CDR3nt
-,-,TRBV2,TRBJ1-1,CASSGLGGALNTEAFF,TGTGCCAGCAGTGGACTCGGAGGGGCCCTAAACACTGAAGCTTTCTTT
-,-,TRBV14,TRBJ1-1,CASSQRSGERNTEAFF,TGTGCCAGCAGCCAAAGGTCAGGGGAAAGGAACACTGAAGCTTTCTTT
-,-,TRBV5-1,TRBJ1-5,CARPEWASVNQPQHF,TGCGCCAGACCCGAGTGGGCTTCCGTCAATCAGCCCCAGCATTTT
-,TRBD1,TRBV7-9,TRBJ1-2,CASSPRDRTLDGYTF,TGTGCCAGCAGCCCAAGGGACAGGACTCTAGATGGCTACACCTTC
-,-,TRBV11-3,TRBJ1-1,CASSFLQNTQPNTEAFF,TGCGCCAGCAGCTTCTTGCAGAATACCCAACCGAACACTGAAGCTTTCTTT
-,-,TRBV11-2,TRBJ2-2,CASSLEYGHLLNTGELFF,TGTGCCAGCAGCTTAGAGTACGGCCACCTTTTGAACACCGGGGAGCTGTTTTTT
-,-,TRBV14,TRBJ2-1,CASSPRRSRSSYNEQFF,TGTGCCAGCAGCCCACGCCGGAGTCGAAGCTCCTACAATGAGCAGTTCTTC
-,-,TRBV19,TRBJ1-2,CASSLATDYYGYTF,TGTGCCAGTAGTCTGGCGACGGATTACTATGGCTACACCTTC
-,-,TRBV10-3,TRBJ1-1,CAISDPKTGTANTEAFF,TGTGCCATCAGTGACCCTAAAACCGGGACGGCGAACACTGAAGCTTTCTTT
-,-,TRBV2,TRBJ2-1,CASTTSLSYNEQFF,TGTGCCAGCACTACTAGCCTTTCGTACAATGAGCAGTTCTTC
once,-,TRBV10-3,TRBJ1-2,CAISGQTGEYGYTF,TGTGCCATCAGTGGACAGACGGGGGAGTATGGCTACACCTTC
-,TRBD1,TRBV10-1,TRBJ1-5,CASSFKGTGGNQPQHF,TGCGCCAGCAGTTTCAAGGGGACAGGGGGAAATCAGCCCCAGCATTTT
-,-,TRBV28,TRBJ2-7,CASTAGDLGSYEQYF,TGTGCCAGCACGGCCGGGGACTTAGGTTCCTACGAGCAGTACTTC
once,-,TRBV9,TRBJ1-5,CASSPGPGGQPQHF,TGTGCCAGCAGCCCCGGGCCTGGAGGTCAGCCCCAGCATTTT
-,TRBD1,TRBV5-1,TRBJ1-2,CASSPVGTGGNYGYTF,TGCGCCAGCAGCCCGGTAGGGACAGGGGGAAACTATGGCTACACCTTC
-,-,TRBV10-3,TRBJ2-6,CAISGSSGANVLTF,TGTGCCATCAGCGGGTCCTCTGGGGCCAACGTCCTGACTTTC
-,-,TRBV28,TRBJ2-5,CASSQGGTEQETQYF,TGTGCCAGCAGCCAGGGCGGGACAGAGCAAGAGACCCAGTACTTC
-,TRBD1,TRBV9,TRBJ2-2,CASTGNRGTGELFF,TGTGCCAGCACCGGGAACAGGGGCACCGGGGAGCTGTTTTTT
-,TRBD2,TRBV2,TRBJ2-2,CASSEWASGATGELFF,TGTGCCAGCAGTGAATGGGCTAGCGGGGCCACCGGGGAGCTGTTTTTT
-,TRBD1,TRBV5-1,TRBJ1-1,CASSDIRGPMNTEAFF,TGCGCCAGCAGCGACATCAGGGGGCCGATGAACACTGAAGCTTTCTTT
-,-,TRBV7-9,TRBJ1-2,CASSLGGQGVGYTF,TGTGCCAGCAGCCTAGGAGGGCAGGGTGTCGGCTACACCTTC
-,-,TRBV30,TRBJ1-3,CAWSPKGGVGGNTIYF,TGTGCCTGGAGCCCCAAAGGAGGGGTTGGTGGAAACACCATATATTTT
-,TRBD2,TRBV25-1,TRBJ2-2,CASSEGASGGRTGELFF,TGTGCCAGCAGTGAGGGGGCTAGCGGGGGCCGCACCGGGGAGCTGTTTTTT
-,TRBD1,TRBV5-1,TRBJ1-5,CASSLAGDSHQPQHF,TGCGCCAGCAGCTTGGCCGGGGACAGCCATCAGCCCCAGCATTTT
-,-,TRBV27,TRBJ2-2,CASSFKANTGELFF,TGTGCCAGCAGTTTTAAGGCGAACACCGGGGAGCTGTTTTTT
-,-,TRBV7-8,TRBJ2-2,CASSLIPGSILTGELFF,TGTGCCAGCAGCTTGATACCAGGGAGTATCCTTACCGGGGAGCTGTTTTTT
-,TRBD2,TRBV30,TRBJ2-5,CAWSVGASGGLRETQYF,TGTGCCTGGAGTGTAGGGGCTAGCGGGGGGCTTCGGGAGACCCAGTACTTC
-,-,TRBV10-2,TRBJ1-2,CASKGEFRDLYSYGYTF,TGCGCCAGCAAGGGAGAGTTCCGGGACCTTTATAGCTATGGCTACACCTTC
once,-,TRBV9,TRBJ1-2,CASSVRNYGYTF,TGTGCCAGCAGCGTTCGCAACTATGGCTACACCTTC
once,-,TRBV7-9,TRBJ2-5,CASSLPSGGETQYF,TGTGCCAGCAGCTTACCTTCTGGGGGGGAGACCCAGTACTTC
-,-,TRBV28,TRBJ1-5,CASSTANGFYNQPQHF,TGTGCCAGCAGCACCGCGAACGGGTTCTACAATCAGCCCCAGCATTTT
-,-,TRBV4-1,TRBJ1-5,CASSQDYGSNQPQHF,TGCGCCAGCAGCCAAGACTATGGGAGCAATCAGCCCCAGCATTTT
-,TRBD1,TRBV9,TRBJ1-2,CASSGQLLIGGGYTF,TGTGCCAGCAGCGGACAACTTTTGATAGGGGGCGGCTACACCTTC
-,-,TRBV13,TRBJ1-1,CASSLRGYSKAFF,TGTGCCAGCAGCTTAAGAGGCTACAGTAAAGCTTTCTTT
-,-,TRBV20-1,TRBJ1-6,CSASKGGESPLHF,TGCAGTGCTAGTAAGGGAGGTGAATCACCCCTCCACTTT
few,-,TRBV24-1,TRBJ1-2,CATSDLSFGEYTF,TGTGCCACCAGTGATTTATCCTTTGGGGAATACACCTTC
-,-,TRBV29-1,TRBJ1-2,CSVLVRGGGYTF,TGCAGCGTTTTGGTGCGCGGGGGAGGCTACACCTTC
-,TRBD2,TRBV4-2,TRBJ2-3,CASSQAVRDEAGLSTDTQYF,TGTGCCAGCAGCCAAGCGGTGAGGGACGAAGCGGGATTAAGCACAGATACGCAGTATTTT
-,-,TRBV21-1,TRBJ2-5,CASSKAKGFQETQYF,TGTGCCAGCAGCAAAGCGAAGGGGTTCCAAGAGACCCAGTACTTC
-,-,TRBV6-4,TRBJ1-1,CASSDPTRVTFF,TGTGCCAGCAGTGACCCTACAAGGGTAACTTTCTTT